This T cell receptor (beta chain) emerged from a study of cytomegalovirus exposure and HLA in healthy donors. Study-wide points: Exclusion applied to some V segments, including TRBV6-2 and TRBV6-3, as they were indistinguishable. HLA alleles showed associations with around 15,000 TCR beta sequences in a later analysis, at a 0.05 false discovery rate. What a later analysis reportedly showed was that an Asian-associated ancestry cluster had fewer N-insertions than the approximately 700-donor mean. Later work found that TCR association rates differed between HLA loci; DRB1 had the most and HLA-C the fewest.

Germline CDR1 SGHNT, CDR2 YYREEE (reference sequence). CDR3 length equals 16 residues. With 1 base removed from V and 0 bases from J, the gap between germline ends came to 8 bases. As concerns this clone: What it binds is not known.

PCR amplification relied on 60 Vbeta primers (plus 13 Jbeta primers). The repertoire was sequenced with immunoSEQ multiplex PCR; TCRdb's copy has only in-frame clones and lacks some. The sample has tens of thousands of clones; 64% are singletons. The genes are TRBV5-4 and TRBJ2-6; unclear D gene. The receptor's source is a human donor in good health. Specimen: PBMCs. The CDR3 reads CASSLPATSGANVLTF. The DNA for the CDR3 is TGTGCCAGCAGCTTGCCTGCTACCTCTGGGGCCAACGTCCTGACTTTC.